This TCR beta chain was captured by sequencing in a study of Ad26.COV2.S vaccination and SARS-CoV-2 variants. Overall study results and limits: Vaccine recipients posted higher spike-specific TCR breadth than their placebo counterparts. Measures of TCR breadth and depth may have fallen short of total T cell responses. Vaccine and placebo recipients had comparable breadth of non-spike TCRs.

V shed 3 bases and J shed 8 bases, with 19 bases lying between them. Germline-derived CDR1 and CDR2 are MDHEN and SYDVKM. CDR3 length equals 16 residues. Sequencing was performed with immunoSEQ multiplex PCR; in TCRdb, only in-frame clones are kept and a portion is missing. The sample records about 94,000 clones, approximately 82% being singletons. Comments on this clone: Its antigen is currently unknown.

The source was peripheral blood, collected after recovery from COVID-19. The V call is TRBV28, the J call TRBJ1-4, with D possibly TRBD1 on 5 matching bases. The TCR originated in a human donor who had recovered from COVID-19. The CDR3 here is CASSLGISGMREKLFF. Here the CDR3 DNA reads TGTGCCAGCAGTTTGGGGATTTCAGGGATGCGCGAAAAACTGTTTTTT.